The subject of this entry is one T cell receptor (beta chain). Its antigen is unidentified. J lost 4 bases, V lost 2 bases, and 4 bases had no gene match. The CDR3 is 15 residues long. Germline CDR1 and CDR2: SGHRS and YFSETQ. Separation from the 666-subject first cohort characterized the approximately 120-subject validation cohort, to which the donors belonged. The data belong to a study of cytomegalovirus exposure and HLA in healthy donors. Study at large: The same platform as the approximately 670 first-cohort repertoires was used for the roughly 130 validation repertoires, a later analysis reported. General study points: In the approximately 120 validation repertoires, a later analysis found that first-cohort TCR clusters tended to co-occur. Associated with cytomegalovirus, according to the listing, were 170 or so TCR beta chains.

Clones were sequenced by immunoSEQ multiplex PCR, and TCRdb holds only the in-frame ones, with some missing. Here the sample spans 140,000 to 150,000 clones, about 94% being singletons. This chain joins TRBV5-1 and TRBJ2-5; 11 nucleotides line up with TRBD1. The sample comprised PBMCs. The clonotype originates from a man between 18 and 29 years old in good health and CMV-seropositive. The CDR3 loop is CASSLPGQGGETQYF. The CDR3 region has the DNA TGCGCCAGCAGCTTACCGGGACAGGGGGGAGAGACCCAGTACTTC.